A selection of T cell receptor beta chains follows, all from one sample in a study of cytomegalovirus exposure and HLA in healthy donors. Repertoires were generated with immunoSEQ multiplex PCR, while TCRdb's copy carries only in-frame clones and drops some. This sample has 160,000 or so clones, with about 71% found just once. Specimen: PBMCs. These receptors all come from a woman aged 30 to 39 in good health and CMV-seronegative. The CDR3 runs from the conserved cysteine through the conserved F or W. The order of the fields is clone size, D gene, J gene, V gene, CDR3 protein, CDR3 DNA. D genes are given only for firm matches. Rows give clone size only sometimes, using once, few, many, or a class for an expanded clone.

clone size: -; D gene: -; J gene: TRBJ2-3; V gene: TRBV9; CDR3 protein: CASSTEADTQYF; CDR3 DNA: TGTGCCAGCAGCACCGAGGCAGATACGCAGTATTTT
clone size: -; D gene: TRBD2; J gene: TRBJ2-1; V gene: TRBV7-9; CDR3 protein: CASSLGSGSGNEQFF; CDR3 DNA: TGTGCCAGCAGCTTAGGGAGCGGGAGTGGCAATGAGCAGTTCTTC
clone size: once; D gene: -; J gene: TRBJ2-5; V gene: TRBV6-5; CDR3 protein: CASSLTNQETQYF; CDR3 DNA: TGTGCCAGCAGCCTGACTAACCAAGAGACCCAGTACTTC
clone size: once; D gene: -; J gene: TRBJ1-1; V gene: TRBV6-5; CDR3 protein: CASSPPAPRAEAFF; CDR3 DNA: TGTGCCAGCAGTCCCCCGGCCCCACGGGCTGAAGCTTTCTTT
clone size: -; D gene: TRBD2; J gene: TRBJ2-7; V gene: TRBV18; CDR3 protein: CASSPRISGRALVQYF; CDR3 DNA: TGTGCCAGCTCACCACGGATTAGCGGGAGGGCACTAGTGCAGTACTTC
clone size: few; D gene: TRBD2; J gene: TRBJ2-1; V gene: TRBV19; CDR3 protein: CASSRTSGSNEQFF; CDR3 DNA: TGTGCCAGTAGTCGGACTAGCGGGAGCAATGAGCAGTTCTTC
clone size: once; D gene: -; J gene: TRBJ1-5; V gene: TRBV28; CDR3 protein: CASSFGGSQPQHF; CDR3 DNA: TGTGCCAGCAGTTTCGGAGGGAGTCAGCCCCAGCATTTT
clone size: -; D gene: TRBD1; J gene: TRBJ2-1; V gene: TRBV18; CDR3 protein: CASSRQGARNEQFF; CDR3 DNA: TGTGCCAGCTCACGACAGGGGGCTAGGAATGAGCAGTTCTTC
clone size: -; D gene: -; J gene: TRBJ1-1; V gene: TRBV25-1; CDR3 protein: CASSEGWGMNTEAFF; CDR3 DNA: TGTGCCAGCAGTGAGGGATGGGGCATGAACACTGAAGCTTTCTTT
clone size: -; D gene: TRBD2; J gene: TRBJ2-1; V gene: TRBV19; CDR3 protein: CASSWAGTSEYNEQFF; CDR3 DNA: TGTGCCAGTAGTTGGGCCGGGACTAGCGAATACAATGAGCAGTTCTTC
clone size: -; D gene: -; J gene: TRBJ2-1; V gene: TRBV13; CDR3 protein: CASSLRDSSSYNEQFF; CDR3 DNA: TGTGCCAGCAGCTTACGAGACTCGAGCTCCTACAATGAGCAGTTCTTC
clone size: once; D gene: TRBD2; J gene: TRBJ2-1; V gene: TRBV27; CDR3 protein: CASSPLTSGKFNEQFF; CDR3 DNA: TGTGCCAGCAGTCCTCTGACTAGCGGGAAATTCAATGAGCAGTTCTTC
clone size: -; D gene: -; J gene: TRBJ1-2; V gene: TRBV30; CDR3 protein: CAWSVAGAGGYTF; CDR3 DNA: TGTGCCTGGAGTGTAGCGGGGGCGGGTGGCTACACCTTC
clone size: -; D gene: -; J gene: TRBJ2-1; V gene: TRBV30; CDR3 protein: CAWSQGDEQFF; CDR3 DNA: TGTGCCTGGTCACAGGGAGATGAGCAGTTCTTC
clone size: -; D gene: TRBD1; J gene: TRBJ1-1; V gene: TRBV15; CDR3 protein: CGTSTGEHTEAFF; CDR3 DNA: TGTGGGACAAGTACAGGGGAACACACTGAAGCTTTCTTT
clone size: -; D gene: TRBD1; J gene: TRBJ2-3; V gene: TRBV4-3; CDR3 protein: CASSQRDSLTDTQYF; CDR3 DNA: TGCGCCAGCAGCCAAAGGGACAGTCTCACAGATACGCAGTATTTT
clone size: -; D gene: -; J gene: TRBJ1-2; V gene: TRBV5-1; CDR3 protein: CASSLVGGHSGYTF; CDR3 DNA: TGCGCCAGCAGCTTGGTCGGGGGGCACAGTGGCTACACCTTC
clone size: -; D gene: TRBD1; J gene: TRBJ1-1; V gene: TRBV9; CDR3 protein: CASSVAGGVEAFF; CDR3 DNA: TGTGCCAGCAGCGTAGCAGGGGGCGTTGAAGCTTTCTTT
clone size: -; D gene: -; J gene: TRBJ2-4; V gene: TRBV28; CDR3 protein: CASIERVGGIQYF; CDR3 DNA: TGTGCCAGCATCGAGAGGGTCGGGGGCATTCAGTACTTC
clone size: -; D gene: TRBD1; J gene: TRBJ1-6; V gene: TRBV27; CDR3 protein: CASRYRQGIGNSPLHF; CDR3 DNA: TGTGCCAGCAGATATAGACAGGGGATCGGGAATTCACCCCTCCACTTT
clone size: once; D gene: -; J gene: TRBJ2-3; V gene: TRBV29-1; CDR3 protein: CSVELSLGNTQYF; CDR3 DNA: TGCAGCGTTGAACTGTCCCTCGGGAATACGCAGTATTTT
clone size: few; D gene: TRBD1; J gene: TRBJ2-7; V gene: TRBV27; CDR3 protein: CASSLSFPGQNSYEQYF; CDR3 DNA: TGTGCCAGCAGTTTATCATTCCCGGGACAGAACTCCTACGAGCAGTACTTC
clone size: -; D gene: -; J gene: TRBJ1-5; V gene: TRBV28; CDR3 protein: CASRAAGEFNQPQHF; CDR3 DNA: TGTGCCAGCAGGGCGGCAGGGGAATTCAATCAGCCCCAGCATTTT
clone size: few; D gene: -; J gene: TRBJ1-1; V gene: TRBV6-1; CDR3 protein: CAGATGFLAEAFF; CDR3 DNA: TGTGCCGGCGCTACAGGGTTTTTAGCTGAAGCTTTCTTT
clone size: -; D gene: -; J gene: TRBJ1-3; V gene: TRBV28; CDR3 protein: CASSFRGTIYF; CDR3 DNA: TGTGCCAGCAGTTTCCGAGGTACCATATATTTT
clone size: few; D gene: -; J gene: TRBJ1-1; V gene: TRBV7-2; CDR3 protein: CASSTRLPRAFF; CDR3 DNA: TGTGCCAGCAGCACCCGACTTCCTAGGGCTTTCTTT
clone size: -; D gene: TRBD2; J gene: TRBJ2-7; V gene: TRBV5-8; CDR3 protein: CASRGRGRNEQYF; CDR3 DNA: TGTGCCAGCAGGGGCCGCGGGAGAAACGAGCAGTACTTC
clone size: -; D gene: TRBD2; J gene: TRBJ2-7; V gene: TRBV9; CDR3 protein: CASSLREDYEQYF; CDR3 DNA: TGTGCCAGCAGCTTACGGGAGGACTACGAGCAGTACTTC
clone size: -; D gene: -; J gene: TRBJ1-5; V gene: TRBV7-2; CDR3 protein: CASSFAATSNQPQHF; CDR3 DNA: TGTGCCAGCAGCTTCGCAGCGACTAGCAATCAGCCCCAGCATTTT
clone size: -; D gene: -; J gene: TRBJ1-1; V gene: TRBV4-1; CDR3 protein: CASSQIKWDKIEAFF; CDR3 DNA: TGCGCCAGCAGCCAGATTAAATGGGACAAAATAGAAGCTTTCTTT
clone size: -; D gene: TRBD1; J gene: TRBJ1-2; V gene: TRBV6-4; CDR3 protein: CASSDGTGGPYGYTF; CDR3 DNA: TGTGCCAGCAGTGACGGGACAGGGGGCCCGTATGGCTACACCTTC
clone size: once; D gene: TRBD2; J gene: TRBJ2-1; V gene: TRBV27; CDR3 protein: CASQLLAAYNEQFF; CDR3 DNA: TGTGCCAGCCAACTACTAGCGGCGTACAATGAGCAGTTCTTC
clone size: few; D gene: -; J gene: TRBJ1-1; V gene: TRBV7-3; CDR3 protein: CASSLNYGTEAFF; CDR3 DNA: TGTGCCAGCAGCTTAAATTACGGCACTGAAGCTTTCTTT
clone size: -; D gene: -; J gene: TRBJ2-5; V gene: TRBV7-2; CDR3 protein: CASSSGLQETQYF; CDR3 DNA: TGTGCCAGCAGCTCTGGACTCCAAGAGACCCAGTACTTC
clone size: -; D gene: TRBD1; J gene: TRBJ2-7; V gene: TRBV11-1; CDR3 protein: CASSPGQGVNEQYF; CDR3 DNA: TGTGCCAGCAGCCCCGGACAGGGAGTGAACGAGCAGTACTTC
clone size: -; D gene: TRBD1; J gene: TRBJ1-1; V gene: TRBV13; CDR3 protein: CASSYTGGAFEAFF; CDR3 DNA: TGTGCCAGCAGCTACACAGGGGGTGCCTTTGAAGCTTTCTTT
clone size: -; D gene: -; J gene: TRBJ1-5; V gene: TRBV9; CDR3 protein: CASSVGGGLGQPQHF; CDR3 DNA: TGTGCCAGCAGCGTAGGCGGAGGGTTGGGTCAGCCCCAGCATTTT
clone size: -; D gene: TRBD1; J gene: TRBJ2-1; V gene: TRBV18; CDR3 protein: CASSPQGQGITNEQFF; CDR3 DNA: TGTGCCAGCTCACCACAGGGACAGGGGATAACCAATGAGCAGTTCTTC
clone size: -; D gene: TRBD1; J gene: TRBJ2-7; V gene: TRBV5-5; CDR3 protein: CASSLRMTGVGEQYF; CDR3 DNA: TGTGCCAGCAGCTTGCGAATGACAGGGGTCGGCGAGCAGTACTTC
clone size: once; D gene: -; J gene: TRBJ1-5; V gene: TRBV4-3; CDR3 protein: CASSQEVLGAGGGNQPQHF; CDR3 DNA: TGCGCCAGCAGCCAAGAGGTATTGGGGGCCGGGGGGGGCAATCAGCCCCAGCATTTT